Below are 31 T cell receptor beta chains sequenced from a single sample in a study of shared clonotypes between healthy human individuals. Here immunoSEQ multiplex PCR was the method, and the copy in TCRdb shows in-frame clones only, minus some. The sample has under 600,000 clones, about 98% seen once. Naive CD8 cells lacked CD45RO and underwent positive selection for CCR7, leaving out terminally differentiated effector memory CD45RA+ cells. Sequencing was carried out using naive CD8+ T cells sorted from blood. These receptors were taken from a man aged 25-40 years in good health.

V usage is TRBV7-9 and J usage is TRBJ2-7; 15 bases agree with TRBD2. Trimming at V came to 4 bases and at J to 4 bases, leaving 8 bases not matched to a gene. The CDR3 totals 17 residues. CDR1 and CDR2 from the germline V gene are SEHNR and FQNEAQ (reference sequence). CDR3 sequence (DNA): TGTGCCAGCAGCTCCCCGGGACTAGCGGGAGGAGGATACGAGCAGTACTTC. Translation: CASSSPGLAGGGYEQYF.

The chain couples TRBV29-1 to TRBJ1-2; D unclear. The ends were cut back, 0 bases at V and 8 bases at J, with 10 bases in the middle. The CDR3 runs 12 residues. Germline V lookup: CDR1 SQVTM, CDR2 ANQGSEA. CDR3: CSVEDKVRGYTF. In DNA, the CDR3 is TGCAGCGTTGAAGATAAAGTGAGGGGCTACACCTTC.

V gene TRBV9 combines with J gene TRBJ1-1; unclear D gene. V lost 5 bases to trimming and J lost 2 bases, with 10 bases between them. This CDR3 has 13 residues. The germline CDR1 and CDR2 sequences are SGDLS and YYNGEE. DNA for the CDR3: TGTGCCAGCAGTTTGGGCAGCAACACTGAAGCTTTCTTT. Its protein is CASSLGSNTEAFF.

The chain combines TRBV7-3 with TRBJ2-1, with TRBD2 identical over 10 bases. V lost 4 bases and J lost 6; bases outside the gene matches: 12. The CDR3 loop spans 17 amino acids. CDR1 and CDR2 from the germline V gene are SGHTA and FQGTGA. The CDR3 spells CASSSPGASGSRNEQFF. The CDR3 bases are TGTGCCAGCAGCTCACCTGGGGCTAGCGGGAGTCGCAATGAGCAGTTCTTC.

The chain recombines TRBV11-2 with TRBJ1-1; possibly TRBD1 for D (5 bases). V dropped 4 bases and J dropped 7 bases, with 19 bases sitting between them. This CDR3 comprises 15 residues. In germline, CDR1 is SGHAT, CDR2 FQNNGV. CDR3 sequence reads: CASSSVVGARDEAFF. Written as DNA, the CDR3 is TGTGCCAGCAGCTCCGTCGTTGGGGCGCGGGATGAAGCTTTCTTT.

V is TRBV7-9 and J is TRBJ1-4; D gene unclear. The CDR3 covers 14 residues. Trimming cost V 2 bases and J 4 bases, with 8 bases left between them. Germline V CDR1 and CDR2: SEHNR, FQNEAQ (reference sequence). DNA of the CDR3: TGTGCCAGCAGCTTATTTACAGATAATGAAAAACTGTTTTTT. Translating gives CASSLFTDNEKLFF.

The chain recombines TRBV13 with TRBJ2-7, with TRBD2 matching 8 bases. Germline assignment: CDR1 PRHDT and CDR2 FYEKMQ (reference sequence). The CDR3 is 16 amino acids. The trim removed 4 bases at V and 3 bases at J, leaving 11 bases unmatched. The CDR3 DNA reads TGTGCCAGCAGCTCTCTCAGCGGGGGAAGTTTCTACGAGCAGTACTTC. Translated, it gives CASSSLSGGSFYEQYF. The full variable domain, with the rest looked up from reference TRBV13 and TRBJ2-7, is AAGVIQSPRHLIKEKRETATLKCYPIPRHDTVYWYQQGPGQDPQFLISFYEKMQSDKGSIPDRFSAQQFSDYHSELNMSSLELGDSALYFCASSSLSGGSFYEQYFGPGTRLTVT.

The chain carries TRBV29-1 and TRBJ2-1; D unresolved. Germline V CDR1 and CDR2: SQVTM, ANQGSEA. The V and J ends lost 5 bases and 5 bases respectively, with 19 bases between them. The CDR3 length is 15 residues. Here the CDR3 reads CSVSSFPHPDNEQFF. CDR3 nucleotide sequence: TGCAGCGTTTCTTCATTCCCCCACCCAGACAATGAGCAGTTCTTC.

The CDR3 nucleotides read TGTGCCAGCAGCTTAAATTCCGGGTGGGGGAATGAGCAGTTCTTC. Amino acids: CASSLNSGWGNEQFF. The chain employs TRBV7-7 and TRBJ2-1; D possibly matches TRBD1 or TRBD2 (5 bases each). The CDR3 covers 15 residues. From germline, CDR1 is SSHAT and CDR2 FNYEAQ (reference sequence). V was trimmed by 2 bases and J by 7 bases, leaving 15 bases between them.

J is TRBJ2-1 and V is TRBV7-9; D call uncertain. CDR1 is SEHNR, CDR2 FQNEAQ, per germline (reference sequence). This CDR3 has 11 residues. V shed 2 bases and J shed 8 bases, with 4 bases lying between them. The CDR3 DNA reads TGTGCCAGCAGCTTACAGCATGAGCAGTTCTTC. Its protein product is CASSLQHEQFF.

The CDR3 region is CASSPGTNEQYF. For the CDR3, the DNA is TGTGCCAGCAGCCCCGGGACGAACGAGCAGTACTTC. The V and J genes are TRBV7-9 and TRBJ2-7, with D perhaps TRBD1 or TRBD2 (5 bases each). V was shortened by 5 bases and J by 5 bases, with 10 bases between the two germline ends. The CDR3 consists of 12 residues. The V gene's germline CDR1 is SEHNR and CDR2 FQNEAQ (reference sequence).

V is TRBV7-9 and J is TRBJ1-2, with D unclear. V was trimmed by 2 bases and J by 6 bases, leaving 7 bases between them. CDR3 length: 12 residues. The germline gives CDR1 SEHNR, CDR2 FQNEAQ (reference sequence). CDR3: CASSLFLDGYTF. CDR3 DNA: TGTGCCAGCAGCTTATTTCTGGATGGCTACACCTTC.

The chain has TRBV27 and TRBJ2-5; D call uncertain. Germline V gene sequence: CDR1 MNHEY, CDR2 SMNVEV (reference sequence). V lost 5 bases and J 3 bases, leaving 7 bases between the germline ends. The CDR3 loop spans 12 amino acids. CDR3 nucleotides: TGTGCCAGCAGTCAAGGGAAAGAGACCCAGTACTTC. It encodes CASSQGKETQYF.

The V and J genes are TRBV29-1 and TRBJ2-3; 13 positions agree with TRBD2. V was pared by 7 bases and J by 2 bases, with 6 bases of the junction left unmatched. Germline assignment: CDR1 SQVTM and CDR2 ANQGSEA. This CDR3 comprises 15 residues. The CDR3 DNA follows: TGCAGCGCCGGCGGACTAGCGGGAGACACAGATACGCAGTATTTT. Translating it yields CSAGGLAGDTDTQYF.

The chain recombines TRBV27 with TRBJ2-7; D is possibly TRBD2 (5 bases). Germline CDR1 and CDR2: MNHEY and SMNVEV (reference sequence). The CDR3 is 15 residues long. The V gene lost 3 bases and the J gene lost 2 bases, with 14 bases spanning the gap. This chain's CDR3 is CASSFHERIPYEQYF. For the CDR3, the DNA is TGTGCCAGCAGTTTTCATGAGCGGATACCCTACGAGCAGTACTTC.

This clone was found once. The chain recombines TRBV28 with TRBJ1-1; D call uncertain. Germline V gene data show CDR1 as MDHEN and CDR2 as SYDVKM. V was shortened by 6 bases and J by 1 base, with 3 bases between the two germline ends. This CDR3 has 11 amino acids. CDR3 in DNA: TGTGCCAGCAGCCGGAACACTGAAGCTTTCTTT. Translated: CASSRNTEAFF.

The gene calls are TRBV19 and TRBJ2-7; D is unresolved. Trimming pared 0 bases from V and 2 bases from J, leaving 2 bases between. This CDR3 has 12 residues. Looked up from germline, CDR1 is LNHDA and CDR2 is SQIVND (reference sequence). CDR3 residues: CASSIDTYEQYF. The CDR3 DNA follows: TGTGCCAGTAGTATAGATACCTACGAGCAGTACTTC.

The chain has TRBV4-1 and TRBJ2-1; possibly TRBD2 for D (5 bases). This CDR3 comprises 18 residues. Germline V gives CDR1 MGHRA, CDR2 YSYEKL. V lost 0 bases to trimming and J lost 1 base, with 16 bases between them. The CDR3 DNA is TGCGCCAGCAGCCAAGATTCCCGCACCCCGGGATCCTACAATGAGCAGTTCTTC. It specifies CASSQDSRTPGSYNEQFF.

The chain has TRBV28 and TRBJ2-5; TRBD1 might be the D (5 bases). The CDR3 is 14 amino acids. Germline CDR1 and CDR2: MDHEN and SYDVKM. V lost 5 bases to trimming and J lost 1 base, with 11 bases between them. The CDR3 here is CASSKAGIQETQYF. CDR3 nucleotides: TGTGCCAGCAGTAAAGCAGGGATCCAAGAGACCCAGTACTTC.

The genes are TRBV15 and TRBJ1-2; tentative D call: TRBD1 (6 bases). Germline V gives CDR1 LNHNV, CDR2 YYDKDF (reference sequence). The CDR3 sequence is 15 residues long. V dropped 0 bases and J dropped 0 bases, with 8 bases sitting between them. CDR3 loop: CATSREGAANYGYTF. CDR3 coding DNA: TGTGCCACCAGCAGAGAGGGGGCGGCTAACTATGGCTACACCTTC.

V and J are TRBV5-4 and TRBJ2-2; TRBD1 matches at 11 bases. V shed 4 bases and J 6 bases; nucleotides not matched to a gene: 5. Per the germline V gene, CDR1 is SGHNT and CDR2 is YYREEE (reference sequence). This CDR3 spans 15 amino acids. DNA for the CDR3: TGTGCCAGCAGCCCGGACAGGGGGCGCGCCGGGGAGCTGTTTTTT. As protein: CASSPDRGRAGELFF.

The chain's CDR3 is CASSHADRLGYEQYF. The CDR3 nucleotides read TGTGCCAGCAGCCACGCGGACAGGTTAGGGTACGAGCAGTACTTC. The J gene is TRBJ2-7, the V gene TRBV7-9; 7 bases line up with TRBD1. The V segment lost 5 bases and the J segment 4 bases; nucleotides outside the gene matches: 11. This CDR3 region has 15 residues. The V gene's germline CDR1 is SEHNR and CDR2 FQNEAQ (reference sequence).

This chain uses TRBV2 with TRBJ2-1; 15 nucleotides line up with TRBD2. J lost 4 bases, V lost 7 bases, and 11 bases had no gene match. This CDR3 spans 18 amino acids. Germline V CDR1 and CDR2: SNHLY, FYNNEI. CDR3 nucleotide sequence: TGTGCCAGCACCTACGGGACTAGCGGGAGGTTTAGTTACAATGAGCAGTTCTTC. As protein: CASTYGTSGRFSYNEQFF.

The V call is TRBV14, the J call TRBJ2-3; D perhaps matches TRBD2 (5 bases). The CDR3 extends over 18 amino acids. V dropped 0 bases and J dropped 4 bases, with 20 bases sitting between them. CDR1 and CDR2 (germline): SGHDN, FVKESK. The DNA of the CDR3 is TGTGCCAGCAGCCAAGAAATCCTCCCAGCGGTCTCCTCAGATACGCAGTATTTT. It specifies CASSQEILPAVSSDTQYF.

The chain couples TRBV9 to TRBJ2-1, with D unclear. Between the trimmed V and J ends, which lost 0 bases and 5 bases, there was a span of 9 bases. The CDR3 is 14 residues long. From germline, CDR1 is SGDLS and CDR2 YYNGEE. The CDR3 is CASSVDPSDNEQFF. The CDR3 DNA sequence: TGTGCCAGCAGCGTAGACCCTTCCGACAATGAGCAGTTCTTC.

This chain links TRBV16 with TRBJ2-1; D not certain. CDR1 and CDR2 from the germline V gene are KGHSY and FQNENV. V gave up 0 bases and J gave up 3 bases, with 0 bases separating them. CDR3 length: 12 residues. DNA of the CDR3: TGTGCCAGCAGCCAATCCTACAATGAGCAGTTCTTC. Residues: CASSQSYNEQFF.

This chain links TRBV7-8 with TRBJ1-1; D gene ambiguous. Trimming removed 3 bases from V and 4 bases from J, with 9 bases in between. The CDR3 has 13 amino acids. CDR1 and CDR2 (germline): SGHVS, FQNEAQ. CDR3 residues: CASSFGSGTEAFF. CDR3 nucleotide sequence: TGTGCCAGCAGCTTTGGGTCGGGCACTGAAGCTTTCTTT.

The chain couples TRBV7-2 to TRBJ2-2; 7 positions agree with TRBD2. The CDR3 length is 17 residues. Germline-derived CDR1 and CDR2 are SGHTA and FQGNSA. Losses at the gene ends were 1 base for V and 4 bases for J; bases not matched to a gene: 9. The CDR3 protein is CASSLGWTRQTTGELFF. DNA for the CDR3: TGTGCCAGCAGCTTAGGATGGACTAGACAGACCACCGGGGAGCTGTTTTTT.

The chain uses TRBV4-2 and TRBJ1-1; the D gene is possibly TRBD1 (6 bases). This CDR3 contains 15 residues. The germline V gene encodes CDR1 LGHNA and CDR2 YNFKEQ. The ends were cut back, 2 bases at V and 3 bases at J, with 13 bases in the middle. This chain's CDR3 is CASSQSLGGYTEAFF. The CDR3 DNA reads as TGTGCCAGCAGCCAAAGCCTAGGGGGGTACACTGAAGCTTTCTTT.

This clone was detected once. The chain recombines TRBV5-6 with TRBJ2-1; weak D call: TRBD1 (5 bases). V was clipped by 6 bases and J by 4 bases, with 14 bases between them. Germline CDR1 SGHDT, CDR2 YYEEEE. The CDR3 is 14 residues long. For the CDR3, the DNA is TGTGCCAGCACCCCGTCAGGACATTACAATGAGCAGTTCTTC. This codes for CASTPSGHYNEQFF.

The chain employs TRBV9 and TRBJ2-1; D possibly corresponds to TRBD2 (5 bases). Germline V CDR1 and CDR2: SGDLS, YYNGEE. This CDR3 comprises 18 residues. V was trimmed by 4 bases and J by 4 bases, leaving 24 bases between them. Here the CDR3 reads CASSQSLGSEETYNEQFF. CDR3 nucleotides: TGTGCCAGCAGCCAATCGTTGGGTAGCGAAGAGACGTACAATGAGCAGTTCTTC.